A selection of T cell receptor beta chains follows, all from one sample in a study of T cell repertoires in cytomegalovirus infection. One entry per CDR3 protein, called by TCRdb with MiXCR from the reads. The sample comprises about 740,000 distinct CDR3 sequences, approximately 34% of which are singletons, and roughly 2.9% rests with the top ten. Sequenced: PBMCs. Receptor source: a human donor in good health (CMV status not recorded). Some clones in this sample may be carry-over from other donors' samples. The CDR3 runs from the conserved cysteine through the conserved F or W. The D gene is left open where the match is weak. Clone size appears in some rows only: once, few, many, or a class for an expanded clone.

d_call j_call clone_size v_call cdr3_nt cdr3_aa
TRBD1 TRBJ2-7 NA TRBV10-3 TGTGCCATCAGTGTGACAGGGGTAACCTACGAGCAGTACTTC CAISVTGVTYEQYF
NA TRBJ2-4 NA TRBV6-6 TGTGCCAGCAGTTACGGGGGATATGAAAACATTCAGTACTTC CASSYGGYENIQYF
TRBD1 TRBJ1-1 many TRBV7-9 TGTGCCAGCAGCCCCCAGACAGGACAGGGTACTGAAGCTTTCTTT CASSPQTGQGTEAFF
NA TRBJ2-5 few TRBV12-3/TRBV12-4 TGTGCCAGCAGTTTCGACGCAGAGTGGCCCCAAGAGACCCAGTACTTC CASSFDAEWPQETQYF
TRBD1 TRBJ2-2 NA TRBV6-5 TGTGCCGTGGGACAGGGGTACACCGGGGAGCTGTTTTTT CAVGQGYTGELFF
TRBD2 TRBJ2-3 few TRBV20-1 TGCAGTGCTACCCCGCTAGCGGGAGCGGGCACAGATACGCAGTATTTT CSATPLAGAGTDTQYF
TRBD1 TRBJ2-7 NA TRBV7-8 TGTGCCAGCAGCCGAAGAGACAGGGCCTACGAGCAGTACTTC CASSRRDRAYEQYF
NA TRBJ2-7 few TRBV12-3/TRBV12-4 TGTGCCAGCAGTTTTGGTTCGGCCGAGCAGTACTTC CASSFGSAEQYF
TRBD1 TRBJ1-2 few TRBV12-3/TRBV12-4 TGTGCCAGCAGTTTAGCTGGACAGGGGGAGTTCTATGGCTACACCTTC CASSLAGQGEFYGYTF
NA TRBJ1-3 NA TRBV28 TGTGCCAGCAGCCCAGGGCGGAGGTACCCTGGAAACACCATATATTTT CASSPGRRYPGNTIYF
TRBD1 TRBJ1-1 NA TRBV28 TGTGCCAGCAGTTTGGATAGGGGGCAAGGAGCTTTCTTT CASSLDRGQGAFF
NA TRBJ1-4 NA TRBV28 TGTGCCAGCAGTTTGCCATCGACTCGAAATGAAAAACTGTTTTTT CASSLPSTRNEKLFF
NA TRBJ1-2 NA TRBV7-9 TGTGCCAGCAGCTCGGACTCGAGCTATGGCTACACCTTC CASSSDSSYGYTF
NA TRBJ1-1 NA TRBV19 TGTGCCAGTAGTCATGGACGGAATGAAGCTTTCTTT CASSHGRNEAFF
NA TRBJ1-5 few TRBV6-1 TGTGCCAGCATAGGCGCCCTGGAGGTTAGCAATCAGCCCCAGCATTTT CASIGALEVSNQPQHF
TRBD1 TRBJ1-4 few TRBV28 TGTGCCAGCAGTTTTGGGGACAGGGTCGGCGAAAAACTGTTTTTT CASSFGDRVGEKLFF
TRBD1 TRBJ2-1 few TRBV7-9 TGTGCCAGCAGTCCGAAGGGGGCGCGGGCTACCTACAATGAGCAGTTCTTC CASSPKGARATYNEQFF
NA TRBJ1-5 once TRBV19 TGTGCCAGTAGTATCCCCAGGGGCGATCAGCCCCAGCATTTT CASSIPRGDQPQHF
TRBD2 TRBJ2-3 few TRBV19 TGTGCCAGTAGGAGGACTAGCGGGAGTCTAGATACGCAGTATTTT CASRRTSGSLDTQYF
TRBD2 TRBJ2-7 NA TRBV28 TGTGCCAGCAGACTAGCGGGAGGGGACTACGAGCAGTACTTC CASRLAGGDYEQYF
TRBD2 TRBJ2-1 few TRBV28 TGTGCCAGCAGTTTTGGGGCGGGAGGAGGTGAGCAGTTCTTC CASSFGAGGGEQFF
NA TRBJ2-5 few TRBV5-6 TGTGCCAGCAGCGCCGGTCCGGGGGAGACCCAGTACTTC CASSAGPGETQYF
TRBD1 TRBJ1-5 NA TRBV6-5 TGTGCCAGCAGTCTCCGACGGGACAGGGGCTATAGCAATCAGCCCCAGCATTTT CASSLRRDRGYSNQPQHF
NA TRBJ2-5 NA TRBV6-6 TGTGCCAGCAGTTACCCTCAAGGGACCCAGTACTTC CASSYPQGTQYF
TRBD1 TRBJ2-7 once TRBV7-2 TGTTCCAGCAGCTTCGGACAGGTTAGCTACGAGCTTTACTTC CSSSFGQVSYELYF
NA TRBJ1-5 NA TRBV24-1 TGTGCCACCAGTGATTCGGTAACAGGCTACAATCAGCCCCAGCATTTT CATSDSVTGYNQPQHF
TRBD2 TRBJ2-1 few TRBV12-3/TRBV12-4 TGTGCCAGCAGTTTAGGGCCTAGCGGGATTGGGAATGAGCAGTTCTTC CASSLGPSGIGNEQFF
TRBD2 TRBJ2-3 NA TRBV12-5 TGTGCTAGTGGTAAAGGACTAGCGGAGAGCACAGATACGCAGTATTTT CASGKGLAESTDTQYF
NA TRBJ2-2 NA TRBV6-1 TGTGCCAGCAGTGAAGGCGGGGAGCTGTTTTTT CASSEGGELFF
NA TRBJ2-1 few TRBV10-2 TGCGCCAGCAGTGATCGCAGGGTTCCGTTCAATGAGCAGTTCTTC CASSDRRVPFNEQFF
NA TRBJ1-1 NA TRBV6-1 TGTGCCAGCATGGGCAGATGGAACACTGAAGCTTTCTTT CASMGRWNTEAFF
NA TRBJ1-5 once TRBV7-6 TGTGCCAGCAGCCCCCGAAGAGACAATCAGCCCCAGCATTTT CASSPRRDNQPQHF
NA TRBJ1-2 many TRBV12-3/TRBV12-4 TGTGCCAGCACCGGCCACGACAGGTCCCCCGGCTACACCTTC CASTGHDRSPGYTF
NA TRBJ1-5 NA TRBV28 TGTGCCAGCCCGGACAGCGATCAGCCCCAGCATTTT CASPDSDQPQHF
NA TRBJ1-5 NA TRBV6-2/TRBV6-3 TGTGCCAGCAGTTACCATACCGGGGACCCCCTTGGGCCCCAGCATTTT CASSYHTGDPLGPQHF
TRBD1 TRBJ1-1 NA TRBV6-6 TGTGCCAGCAGCCGACAGGGAAGGAAGGGAACTGAAGCTTTCTTT CASSRQGRKGTEAFF
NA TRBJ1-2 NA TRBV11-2 TGTGCCAGCAAAGAAGACGGGGGATGGGGCTACACCTTC CASKEDGGWGYTF
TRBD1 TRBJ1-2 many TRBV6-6 TGTGCCAGCAGTTACGCGATTGGGCAGGGGGCCAACTATGGCTACACCTTC CASSYAIGQGANYGYTF
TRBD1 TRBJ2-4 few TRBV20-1 TGCAGTGCTTCAGACAGGGCTCGAACTAAAAACATTCAGTACTTC CSASDRARTKNIQYF
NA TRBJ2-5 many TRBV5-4 TGTGCCAGCAGCTTTGGCAACCAAGAGACCCAGTACTTC CASSFGNQETQYF
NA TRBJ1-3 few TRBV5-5 TGTGCCAGCAGCTTGATATCAGGGTGGGTTCTCTCTGGAAACACCATATATTTT CASSLISGWVLSGNTIYF
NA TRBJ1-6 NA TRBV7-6 TGTGCCAGCAGCTTAGACCCCGGAAATTCACCCCTCCACTTT CASSLDPGNSPLHF
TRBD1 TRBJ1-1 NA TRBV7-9 TGTGCCAGCAGCGTACCGGGACAGGGAGAAGCTTTCTTT CASSVPGQGEAFF
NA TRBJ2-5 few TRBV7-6 TGTGCCAGCAGCTTAGATGGTAGGGCTCAAGAGACCCAGTACTTC CASSLDGRAQETQYF
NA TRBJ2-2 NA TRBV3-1 TGTGCCAGCAGCCAATCTCTCCCTTCTAGCGTCACCGGGGAGCTGTTTTTT CASSQSLPSSVTGELFF
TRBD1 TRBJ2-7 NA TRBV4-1 TGCGCCAGCAGCCAACCCGGGACAGGTACCTACGAGCAGTACTTC CASSQPGTGTYEQYF
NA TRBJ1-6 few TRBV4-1 TGCGCCAGCAGCCAAGAACAGGGCCCAGCTAATTCACCCCTCCACTTT CASSQEQGPANSPLHF
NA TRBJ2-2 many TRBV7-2 TGTGCCAGCAGCTTAACAGGGTCCACCGGGGAGCTGTTTTTT CASSLTGSTGELFF
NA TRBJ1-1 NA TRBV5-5 TGTGCCAGCAGCTTTAAAGGTTTGGTTAGCACTGAAGCTTTCTTT CASSFKGLVSTEAFF
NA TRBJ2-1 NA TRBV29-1 TGCAGCGTCGCCGGGACCTCGTATGGTGAGCAGTTCTTC CSVAGTSYGEQFF